Following are 20 T cell receptor beta chains from one sample sequenced in a study of OX40 agonist ivuxolimab in advanced cancers. The data were produced by immunoSEQ multiplex PCR, yet TCRdb's version contains in-frame clones alone and is incomplete. Of 130,000 or so clones listed, 93% are singletons. The starting material was CD4+ or CD8+ T cells sorted from blood, obtained in a trial of the OX40 agonist ivuxolimab. These receptors were taken from an adult with an advanced solid tumor such as melanoma, head and neck, liver or kidney cancer.

The CDR3: CALRRGGEETQYF. CDR3 nucleotide sequence: TGTGCTCTTAGGAGGGGGGGGGAAGAGACCCAGTACTTC. The V call is TRBV6-1, the J call TRBJ2-5, with a possible D match to TRBD2 (7 bases). The CDR3 loop spans 13 amino acids. Per germline, CDR1 MNHNS and CDR2 SASEGT.

Comments on this clone: This specimen includes other DNA sequences encoding the same CDR3. This chain joins TRBV7-8 and TRBJ1-6, with D maybe TRBD1 (5 bases). The V end was cut by 0 bases, the J end by 4 bases, with 10 bases between. CDR1 and CDR2 from the germline V gene are SGHVS and FQNEAQ. This CDR3 is 16 amino acids long. CDR3 in amino acids: CASSLARDGYNSPLHF. Here the CDR3 DNA reads TGTGCCAGCAGCTTAGCCCGGGACGGTTATAATTCACCCCTCCACTTT.

J is TRBJ1-1 and V is TRBV7-2; 10 positions agree with TRBD1. V lost 4 bases to trimming and J lost 4 bases; unmatched junction nucleotides: 3. This CDR3 region has 14 residues. Germline V gene sequence: CDR1 SGHTA, CDR2 FQGNSA. This CDR3 reads CASSYGQGGTEAFF. The CDR3 nucleotides are TGTGCCAGCAGCTACGGACAGGGGGGCACTGAAGCTTTCTTT.

This clone was counted once. The rearrangement uses TRBV4-2 and TRBJ2-1, with 12 bases identical to TRBD2. Trimming took 0 bases from V and 7 from J; bases not matched to a gene: 10. Germline loops: CDR1 LGHNA, CDR2 YNFKEQ. CDR3 length: 18 amino acids. The CDR3 coding sequence is TGTGCCAGCAGCCAAGATCTGCTAGCGGGAGGGTCGGGGAATGAGCAGTTCTTC. This encodes CASSQDLLAGGSGNEQFF.

The chain carries TRBV11-3 and TRBJ1-1; the D gene is possibly TRBD1 (5 bases). Looked up from germline, CDR1 is SGHNT and CDR2 is YENEEA. V lost 5 bases and J lost 1, with 11 bases in between. The CDR3 has 14 amino acids. The CDR3 loop reads CASSTRAENTEAFF. The CDR3 DNA is TGTGCCAGCAGCACCAGGGCGGAGAACACTGAAGCTTTCTTT.

This chain joins TRBV7-2 and TRBJ2-5; 7 nucleotides align to TRBD2. After removal of 3 bases from V and 2 bases from J, the junction contained 6 bases not matched to a gene. From germline, CDR1 is SGHTA and CDR2 FQGNSA. The CDR3 runs to 15 residues. This chain's CDR3 is CASSFRGRGQETQYF. The CDR3 bases are TGTGCCAGCAGCTTTCGAGGGAGGGGACAAGAGACCCAGTACTTC.

The rearrangement links TRBV27 to TRBJ1-5, with 8 nucleotides matching TRBD1. There are 16 residues in the CDR3. Per the germline V gene, CDR1 is MNHEY and CDR2 is SMNVEV (reference sequence). Unmatched junction bases numbered 14, after V lost 6 bases and J lost 7 bases. This CDR3 reads CASRSGTGRFSQPQHF. The DNA of the CDR3 is TGTGCCAGCAGATCCGGGACAGGTCGTTTTTCGCAGCCCCAGCATTTT.

The chain links TRBV30 to TRBJ1-6; D is possibly TRBD1 (6 bases). Trimming took off 3 bases at V and 10 bases at J, with 19 bases between the two ends. This CDR3 has 15 residues. Germline V gene sequence: CDR1 GTSNPN, CDR2 SVGIG (reference sequence). DNA of the CDR3: TGTGCCTGGAGGGGGGCCCAAACGGCGGGGTCACCCCTCCACTTT. Its translation: CAWRGAQTAGSPLHF.

This chain joins TRBV5-4 and TRBJ2-5; 12 bases are shared with TRBD2. Per the germline V gene, CDR1 is SGHNT and CDR2 is YYREEE (reference sequence). The J segment lost 4 bases and the V segment lost 4 bases, leaving 8 bases of the junction unmatched. The CDR3 is 16 amino acids. The DNA of the CDR3 is TGTGCCAGCAGCAATACTGCGGGACTAGCGGGAGAGACCCAGTACTTC. This gives the protein CASSNTAGLAGETQYF.

The chain recombines TRBV5-5 with TRBJ2-2; TRBD1 agrees at 7 bases. The junction had 2 bases not matched to a gene; V was cut back by 3 bases and J by 6 bases. Germline V gene lookup returns CDR1 SGHKS and CDR2 YYEKEE (reference sequence). This CDR3 region has 13 residues. CDR3 bases: TGTGCCAGCAGCTCCGGACAGGCCGGGGAGCTGTTTTTT. Protein product: CASSSGQAGELFF.

The V and J genes are TRBV2 and TRBJ2-7; D is perhaps TRBD1 (6 bases). Looked up from germline, CDR1 is SNHLY and CDR2 is FYNNEI. The CDR3 consists of 14 residues. Trimming removed 2 bases at V and 0 bases at J, with 8 bases between. This CDR3 is CASSEQGSSYEQYF. The CDR3 bases are TGTGCCAGCAGTGAACAGGGGAGCTCCTACGAGCAGTACTTC.

This rearrangement joins TRBV9 to TRBJ2-2; D is unclear. The CDR3 covers 14 residues. The germline V gene encodes CDR1 SGDLS and CDR2 YYNGEE. V gave up 1 base and J gave up 2 bases, with 6 bases separating them. For the CDR3, the DNA is TGTGCCAGCAGCGTATTACAAAACACCGGGGAGCTGTTTTTT. This sequence encodes CASSVLQNTGELFF.

The chain uses TRBV9 and TRBJ2-5; 11 bases map to TRBD2. Looked up from germline, CDR1 is SGDLS and CDR2 is YYNGEE. This CDR3 has 19 residues. With V trimmed by 0 bases and J by 1 base, 11 bases remained unmatched. CDR3 residues: CASSVGLAGGGGGQETQYF. In nucleotides, the CDR3 is TGTGCCAGCAGCGTAGGCCTAGCGGGAGGTGGGGGCGGCCAAGAGACCCAGTACTTC.

The chain has TRBV9 and TRBJ1-1, with D hard to call. Germline CDR1 and CDR2: SGDLS and YYNGEE. V gave up 2 bases and J gave up 0 bases, with 5 bases separating them. The CDR3 length is 13 residues. This chain's CDR3 is CASSVGMNTEAFF. CDR3 sequence (DNA): TGTGCCAGCAGCGTTGGTATGAACACTGAAGCTTTCTTT.

The chain recombines TRBV6-6 with TRBJ2-6; D uncertain. The CDR3 is 14 amino acids. Germline CDR1 and CDR2: MNHNY and SVGAGI (reference sequence). Between the trimmed V and J ends, which lost 8 bases and 0 bases, there was a span of 8 bases. As DNA, the CDR3 is TGTGCCAGCGCGGAAAACTCTGGGGCCAACGTCCTGACTTTC. As protein: CASAENSGANVLTF.

The V call is TRBV18, the J call TRBJ2-2, with D possibly being TRBD1 (5 bases). Germline CDR1 is KGHSH and CDR2 is LQKENI. This CDR3 spans 14 amino acids. V was shortened by 0 bases and J by 6 bases, with 8 bases between the two germline ends. CDR3 loop: CASSPPRVAGELFF. The CDR3 nucleotides are TGTGCCAGCTCACCACCCAGGGTCGCCGGGGAGCTGTTTTTT.

The chain combines TRBV5-1 with TRBJ2-3; D perhaps matches TRBD2 (6 bases). The CDR3 contains 15 residues. The V gene's germline CDR1 is SGHRS and CDR2 YFSETQ. V was trimmed by 0 bases and J by 2 bases, leaving 10 bases between them. The CDR3 DNA follows: TGCGCCAGCAGCTTGGTCACTAGCATCACAGATACGCAGTATTTT. It specifies CASSLVTSITDTQYF.

The chain links TRBV25-1 to TRBJ2-1, with TRBD1 matching 8 bases. The CDR3 contains 13 residues. J lost 8 bases, V lost 5 bases, and 5 bases had no gene match. CDR1 and CDR2 from the germline V gene are MGHDK and SYGVNS. CDR3 DNA sequence: TGTGCCAGCAGTAGACAGGGGCGGGATGAGCAGTTCTTC. Translating it yields CASSRQGRDEQFF.

Written as DNA, the CDR3 is TGCAGTGGGGGGAGGGGCGAGCAGTACTTC. The encoded protein is CSGGRGEQYF. This rearrangement joins TRBV20-1 to TRBJ2-7; 7 nucleotides agree with TRBD2. The CDR3 extends over 10 amino acids. J gave up 6 bases and V 7 bases, and 3 bases lay outside the gene matches. From germline, CDR1 is DFQATT and CDR2 SNEGSKA (reference sequence).

The rearrangement links TRBV7-2 to TRBJ2-5, with D possibly matching TRBD2 (5 bases). V was shortened by 0 bases and J by 5 bases, with 10 bases between the two germline ends. There are 14 residues in the CDR3. Germline CDR1 reads SGHTA; CDR2 reads FQGNSA. The DNA of the CDR3 is TGTGCCAGCAGCTTAGCCGGGCGGGCGGAGACCCAGTACTTC. Protein product: CASSLAGRAETQYF.